The 14 T cell receptor beta chains listed next were all sequenced from one sample in a study of T cells in Graves' hyperthyroidism and ophthalmopathy. RNA transcripts served as the template for amplifying TCR beta CDR3 regions. A first-round RT-PCR of the TCR CDR3 used the HTBI primer set. TCRdb itself ran the multiplex PCR reads through MiXCR, one entry per CDR3 protein. The data hold around 690,000 distinct CDR3 sequences, with 15% to 20% observed a single time. Sequenced: blood. These receptors were obtained from a man aged 45-65 years with Graves' hyperthyroidism.

The rearrangement uses TRBV15 and TRBJ1-5, with D tentatively TRBD1 (5 bases). V was clipped by 5 bases and J by 6 bases, with 14 bases between them. Germline-derived CDR1 and CDR2 are LNHNV and YYDKDF (reference sequence). The CDR3 has 14 amino acids. For the CDR3, the DNA is TGTGCCACCAGCCCGACGGGGGGGAGTCAGCCCCAGCATTTT. Its protein is CATSPTGGSQPQHF.

Only a few counts were recorded for this clonotype. The chain joins TRBV7-9 to TRBJ2-1, with D maybe TRBD1 (6 bases). The CDR3 has 13 amino acids. Trimming took off 5 bases at V and 10 bases at J, with 15 bases between the two ends. The germline CDR1 and CDR2 sequences are SEHNR and FQNEAQ (reference sequence). CDR3 bases: TGTGCCAGCAGCGAGCACAGGGTAGAGGAGCAGTTCTTC. Amino acid sequence: CASSEHRVEEQFF.

Only a few counts were recorded for this clonotype. The chain uses TRBV10-1 and TRBJ1-1; D ambiguous. Germline-derived CDR1 and CDR2 are WNHNN and SYGVQD (reference sequence). This CDR3 comprises 14 residues. Trimming stripped 0 bases from V and 3 bases from J, with 8 bases between. The CDR3 loop is CASSESMEYTEAFF. CDR3 sequence (DNA): TGCGCCAGCAGTGAGTCTATGGAGTACACTGAAGCTTTCTTT.

The genes are TRBV9 and TRBJ2-1; 10 bases map to TRBD1. V lost 3 bases to trimming and J lost 3 bases; unmatched junction nucleotides: 6. The length of the CDR3 is 16 residues. The germline V gene encodes CDR1 SGDLS and CDR2 YYNGEE. The CDR3 sequence: CASSEGTGALYNEQFF. DNA of the CDR3: TGTGCCAGCAGCGAAGGGACAGGGGCGCTCTACAATGAGCAGTTCTTC.

The CDR3, as DNA: TGTGCCAGCAGTTCCCTGAGTAGAAACACCATATATTTT. Amino acids: CASSSLSRNTIYF. The chain employs TRBV6-1 and TRBJ1-3; D call uncertain. Per the germline V gene, CDR1 is MNHNS and CDR2 is SASEGT. V was clipped by 5 bases and J by 5 bases, with 10 bases between them. This CDR3 region has 13 residues.

This clonotype was seen at least ten times. This chain uses TRBV10-1 with TRBJ2-2; possible D gene TRBD2, 6 bases. The V and J ends lost 0 bases and 5 bases respectively, with 10 bases between them. Per the germline V gene, CDR1 is WNHNN and CDR2 is SYGVQD (reference sequence). CDR3 size: 15 residues. This CDR3 reads CASSESTSRTGELFF. The CDR3 DNA reads TGCGCCAGCAGTGAGTCCACTAGCAGGACCGGGGAGCTGTTTTTT.

The table lists this clonotype with a few counts. This rearrangement joins TRBV6-5 to TRBJ2-7; TRBD2 agrees at 10 bases. The CDR3 runs to 13 residues. Germline CDR1 MNHEY, CDR2 SVGAGI. With V trimmed by 6 bases and J by 5 bases, 4 bases remained unmatched. This chain's CDR3 is CASSYGTSDEQYF. The CDR3 DNA sequence: TGTGCCAGCAGCTATGGGACTAGCGACGAGCAGTACTTC.

About this clonotype: This may be a read error, as it is one base from a much larger clone. The rearrangement uses TRBV29-1 and TRBJ2-2; possibly TRBD2 for D (5 bases). The CDR3 is 13 amino acids. The germline V and J ends were trimmed by 3 bases and 6 bases, with 11 bases remaining between them. CDR1 is SQVTM, CDR2 ANQGSEA, per germline. In DNA form, the CDR3 reads TGCAGCGTTGACCGGGGAGACGCCGGGGAGCTGTTTTTT. This gives the protein CSVDRGDAGELFF.

This clonotype was seen ten or more times. The chain recombines TRBV11-2 with TRBJ2-7, with 8 bases matching TRBD2. Per germline, CDR1 SGHAT and CDR2 FQNNGV. Trimming took 4 bases from V and 3 from J; bases not matched to a gene: 5. CDR3 length: 14 amino acids. The CDR3 DNA is TGTGCCAGCAGCTATTCTAGCGGGTACTACGAGCAGTACTTC. Translation: CASSYSSGYYEQYF.

There are a few counts of this clonotype. In DNA form, the CDR3 reads TGCAGTGCTAGAGATTGGGGACAAAGCAATCAGCCCCAGCATTTT. Its protein product is CSARDWGQSNQPQHF. The chain employs TRBV20-1 and TRBJ1-5, with a possible D match to TRBD1 (6 bases). V lost 0 bases, J lost 1 base, and 10 bases lay in between. CDR1 is DFQATT, CDR2 SNEGSKA, per germline (reference sequence). The CDR3 sequence is 15 residues long.

This clonotype was observed at least ten times. The chain joins TRBV28 to TRBJ1-1; 9 nucleotides agree with TRBD1. V shed 5 bases and J 2 bases; nucleotides not matched to a gene: 12. Germline values: CDR1 MDHEN, CDR2 SYDVKM. This CDR3 comprises 17 residues. The CDR3 DNA sequence: TGTGCCAGCAGTCCTGGGACAGGGAGGGTACTAAACACTGAAGCTTTCTTT. It translates to CASSPGTGRVLNTEAFF.

In DNA form, the CDR3 reads TGTGCCAGCAATAGCGGGAACTCCTACAATGAGCAGTTCTTC. It codes for CASNSGNSYNEQFF. The chain couples TRBV9 to TRBJ2-1; 8 bases align to TRBD2. This CDR3 region has 14 residues. V shed 6 bases and J 0 bases; nucleotides not matched to a gene: 2. In germline, CDR1 is SGDLS, CDR2 YYNGEE.

As to this clonotype: One junction end does not reproduce the germline sequence, and a read error may be involved. DNA of the CDR3: TGCAGTGCTAGAGATTCCGGGAAAGATTACAATGAGCGGTTCTTC. Residues: CSARDSGKDYNERFF. V and J are TRBV20-1 and TRBJ2-1, with a tentative D call TRBD2 (5 bases). CDR1 and CDR2 (germline): DFQATT, SNEGSKA (reference sequence). The CDR3 is 15 amino acids.

This clonotype has at least ten counts. The genes are TRBV19 and TRBJ2-1; 16 bases fit TRBD2. CDR1 and CDR2 (germline): LNHDA, SQIVND (reference sequence). Germline trimming cut 2 bases from V and 2 bases from J; bases unmatched to any gene: 12. The CDR3 totals 21 residues. The chain's CDR3 is CASSISIWGLAGGPTYNEQFF. The CDR3 DNA follows: TGTGCCAGTAGTATATCGATTTGGGGACTAGCGGGAGGGCCGACCTACAATGAGCAGTTCTTC.